This T cell receptor beta chain stems from a study of T cell responses to AZD1222 COVID-19 vaccine. Overall study findings and caveats: White British people made up most donors, females outnumbered males, and clonal diversity was possibly underestimated.

The CDR3 covers 11 residues. Germline V CDR1 and CDR2: DFQATT, SNEGSKA (reference sequence). Trimming took off 7 bases at V and 2 bases at J, with 9 bases between the two ends. This table comes from immunoSEQ multiplex PCR, and its TCRdb copy is limited to in-frame clones, with some not included. The sample consists of 110,000 to 150,000 clones, around nine tenths of them appearing once. This clone was seen a handful of times. Its antigen is not identified. The sample was peripheral blood, taken on day 0 of AZD1222 vaccination. The chain has TRBV20-1 and TRBJ2-7; D is perhaps TRBD2 (6 bases). This sequence was found in an adult in good health. In DNA form, the CDR3 reads TGCAGTGGGGAGGACGCCTACGAGCAGTACTTC. Translating it yields CSGEDAYEQYF.